What follows is one T cell receptor beta chain and its context. Its target is not known. Blood samples of 2.5 ml were drawn from every donor. TCRdb reanalyzed the 5' RACE reads and collapses them to one entry per CDR3 protein, without DNA. The table lists tens of thousands of distinct CDR3 sequences, with just under 7.5% in the top ten. The germline V gene has CDR1 SQVTM and CDR2 ANQGSEA. The CDR3 loop spans 13 amino acids. The data were obtained in a study of monozygotic twins with inflammatory bowel disease. The study, taken as a whole, reports: Telling apart the different T cell subtypes was not possible. Twins with IBD had fewer clonotypes in common with others than healthy twins, particularly during disease activity. Discordant twins showed the same repertoire similarity as concordant twins, possibly from limited power.

The V and J genes are TRBV29-1 and TRBJ1-2; TCRdb lists TRBD1, though no DNA is available to test this call. This receptor was obtained from a human donor with ulcerative colitis or Crohn's disease, or a healthy co-twin of an affected twin (not recorded which). The specimen sequenced was blood. This CDR3 reads CSVAPGQGLGYTF.